The 16 T cell receptor beta chains below all came from one sample that was sequenced in a study of shared clonotypes between healthy human individuals. Profiled with immunoSEQ multiplex PCR; TCRdb holds only in-frame clones, not every one. The data contain approximately 1,500,000 clones, around 97% of them seen just once; the ten biggest clones take up 1% to 1.5%. Sequenced: naive CD4+ T cells sorted from blood. Stated subset: CD45RA+ positively selected. The receptors come from a man under 40 in good health.

This clone was counted a single time. This rearrangement joins TRBV29-1 to TRBJ1-1; perhaps TRBD1 as D (5 bases). Germline CDR1 SQVTM, CDR2 ANQGSEA. Trimming cost V 0 bases and J 11 bases, with 13 bases left between them. The CDR3 length is 12 residues. CDR3 nucleotide sequence: TGCAGCGTTGAAGACGGAGGGCGGGGGGCTTTCTTT. Protein: CSVEDGGRGAFF.

The chain carries TRBV6-6 and TRBJ1-3; D is uncertain. The V gene lost 4 bases and the J gene lost 7 bases, with 17 bases spanning the gap. The length of the CDR3 is 15 residues. CDR1 MNHNY and CDR2 SVGAGI come from the germline V gene (reference sequence). CDR3 nucleotides: TGTGCCAGCAGTTCGGTGACCGCGGGCCAGAACACCATATATTTT. It yields the protein CASSSVTAGQNTIYF.

This sequence joins TRBV18 and TRBJ2-1; TRBD1 agrees at 9 bases. The CDR3 extends over 18 amino acids. CDR1 and CDR2 (germline): KGHSH, LQKENI. The J segment lost 3 bases and the V segment lost 2 bases, leaving 11 bases of the junction unmatched. CDR3 DNA sequence: TGTGCCAGCTCACCAACAGGGGGCGTCGGGAGAGTCTACAATGAGCAGTTCTTC. Its translation: CASSPTGGVGRVYNEQFF.

The chain employs TRBV28 and TRBJ2-1, with 15 bases aligning to TRBD2. The germline CDR1 and CDR2 sequences are MDHEN and SYDVKM. This CDR3 spans 18 amino acids. V lost 4 bases and J lost 6; bases outside the gene matches: 10. The DNA for the CDR3 is TGTGCCAGCAGTTCCCCGGGACTAGCGGGAGGAATACTCAATGAGCAGTTCTTC. This translates into CASSSPGLAGGILNEQFF.

The chain recombines TRBV6-1 with TRBJ2-1; possibly TRBD2 for D (6 bases). This CDR3 contains 15 residues. Germline CDR1 is MNHNS and CDR2 is SASEGT. The germline V and J ends were trimmed by 1 base and 8 bases, with 15 bases remaining between them. The DNA for the CDR3 is TGTGCCAGCAGTGAAGTGTGGGGCCGCGGGGATGAGCAGTTCTTC. As protein: CASSEVWGRGDEQFF.

The chain links TRBV7-6 to TRBJ2-1; 12 bases are shared with TRBD2. Looked up from germline, CDR1 is SGHVS and CDR2 is FNYEAQ. The CDR3 contains 18 residues. Trimming removed 1 base from V and 9 bases from J; junction bases left unmatched: 13. CDR3 sequence (DNA): TGTGCCAGCAGCTTAGGAGCTAGCGGGAGGGCCGCGGTTGGTGAGCAGTTCTTC. It translates to CASSLGASGRAAVGEQFF.

The gene calls are TRBV7-3 and TRBJ2-3; TRBD2 matches at 10 bases. CDR1 and CDR2 from the germline V gene are SGHTA and FQGTGA. The CDR3 consists of 18 residues. Germline trimming cut 5 bases from V and 4 bases from J; bases unmatched to any gene: 15. CDR3 protein: CASSGGRLAGVRSDTQYF. CDR3 coding DNA: TGTGCCAGCAGCGGAGGGCGGCTAGCGGGAGTACGGTCAGATACGCAGTATTTT.

This rearrangement joins TRBV13 to TRBJ2-7, with 16 bases fitting TRBD2. V was clipped by 1 base and J by 12 bases; unmatched bases: 12. This CDR3 is 17 amino acids long. Germline assignment: CDR1 PRHDT and CDR2 FYEKMQ (reference sequence). This CDR3 is CASSLVPSGLAGGPLYF. CDR3 bases: TGTGCCAGCAGCTTAGTTCCCTCGGGACTAGCGGGAGGGCCTCTGTACTTC.

The chain links TRBV29-1 to TRBJ2-7; the match to TRBD2 covers 7 bases. This CDR3 comprises 14 residues. The ends lost 4 bases at V and 2 bases at J; junction bases unmatched: 8. CDR1 SQVTM and CDR2 ANQGSEA come from the germline V gene. The CDR3 DNA sequence: TGCAGCGTTGGTGGCGGGGGAGATCCCTACGAGCAGTACTTC. It specifies CSVGGGGDPYEQYF.

V gene TRBV5-1 combines with J gene TRBJ1-1; D gene uncertain. Germline values: CDR1 SGHRS, CDR2 YFSETQ. This CDR3 comprises 16 residues. V was pared by 1 base and J by 1 base, with 14 bases between. CDR3 DNA sequence: TGCGCCAGCAGCTTGACGATCGGGCGAACGAACACTGAAGCTTTCTTT. Its protein is CASSLTIGRTNTEAFF.

This CDR3 is CASSPEAGGHRYEQYF. In nucleotides, the CDR3 is TGTGCCAGCTCACCTGAAGCCGGGGGGCATCGGTACGAGCAGTACTTC. The V gene is TRBV18, the J gene TRBJ2-7, with D possibly TRBD2 on 7 matching bases. The CDR3 has 16 amino acids. The germline gives CDR1 KGHSH, CDR2 LQKENI. V lost 3 bases to trimming and J lost 4 bases, with 19 bases between them.

The chain combines TRBV2 with TRBJ1-1; TRBD1 is a possible D gene (6 bases). V gave up 8 bases and J gave up 10 bases, with 17 bases separating them. Germline V gene sequence: CDR1 SNHLY, CDR2 FYNNEI. The CDR3 covers 12 residues. The CDR3 region has the DNA TGTGCCAGCGGGGGACACACTCCGGGAGCTTTCTTT. It specifies CASGGHTPGAFF.

This chain uses TRBV11-3 with TRBJ2-1, with D possibly called TRBD1 or TRBD2 (5 bases each). The CDR3 is 13 amino acids. Germline V gives CDR1 SGHNT, CDR2 YENEEA. Trimming removed 4 bases from V and 7 bases from J, with 11 bases in between. CDR3 coding DNA: TGTGCCAGCAGCTGGGACCGTAAGAATGAGCAGTTCTTC. As protein: CASSWDRKNEQFF.

The V call is TRBV5-1, the J call TRBJ1-4; unclear D gene. From germline, CDR1 is SGHRS and CDR2 YFSETQ. This CDR3 comprises 13 residues. Trimming left V 4 bases short and J 4 bases short, with 8 bases between. CDR3 in amino acids: CASSVAVNEKLFF. CDR3 bases: TGCGCCAGCAGCGTAGCCGTTAATGAAAAACTGTTTTTT.

This clone was seen only once. One junction end disagrees with the germline gene, perhaps due to a read error. The J gene is TRBJ2-5, the V gene TRBV7-7, with D possibly TRBD2 on 6 matching bases. The V gene's germline CDR1 is SSHAT and CDR2 FNYEAQ (reference sequence). The CDR3 covers 14 residues. CDR3 sequence (DNA): TGTGCTAGCAGCGGTGGAGGGCAGCAAGAGACCCAGTACTTC. This translates into CASSGGGQQETQYF.

This chain links TRBV19 with TRBJ2-7, with TRBD2 matching 14 bases. The CDR3 sequence is 17 residues long. V lost 5 bases to trimming and J lost 0 bases; unmatched junction nucleotides: 6. Germline V gives CDR1 LNHDA, CDR2 SQIVND (reference sequence). CDR3 nucleotide sequence: TGTGCCAGTAGTGGAAAGGGACTAGCGGGAGCCTCCTACGAGCAGTACTTC. It specifies CASSGKGLAGASYEQYF.